What follows describes a single T cell receptor (beta chain). Its antigen is currently unknown. This CDR3 comprises 15 residues. This sample was taken from a study of T cells expressing NK-cell markers. As for the study in general: Underlying the TCR beta repertoires were sorted CD3+CD56+NKG2C+, CD3+CD56+NKG2C- and CD3+CD56-NKG2C+ T cells. Study-wide results and limits: The share of CD8+ T cells held by dominant NKG2C+ clonotypes was about 1.0-8% in roughly 6 donors. These clonotypes also led the CD3+CD56-NKG2C+ fraction in four donors.

After re-calling the 5' RACE reads, TCRdb lists one entry per CDR3 protein, DNA absent. The data show 300,000 to 500,000 distinct CDR3 sequences, and the top ten clones hold about 10%. This rearrangement joins TRBV12-3 or TRBV12-4 to TRBJ2-1; TCRdb proposes TRBD2, but this gene call is untestable without DNA. This TCR came from a woman in her forties or fifties in good health. The source material was blood T cells: a sorted CD56 or NKG2C T cell subset, CD4+ or CD8+ T cells, or bulk PBMC T cells (not recorded which). The chain's CDR3 is CASSLPGGVFNEQFF.